This passage covers 20 T cell receptor beta chains from one sample sequenced in a study of CD8 T cells in Susac syndrome. RNA totalling about 0.45 to 1 ug underwent reverse transcription with random hexamers. TCRdb reanalysed the immunoSEQ multiplex PCR reads using MiXCR and keeps one entry per CDR3 protein. The profile covers 180,000 or so distinct CDR3 sequences, with nearly 95% appearing a single time and around 0.085% taken by the ten largest. The source material was CD4+ T cells from PBMCs. The receptors were gathered from a human donor with multiple sclerosis.

The rearrangement uses TRBV9 and TRBJ2-3; 7 nucleotides line up with TRBD2. The CDR3 is 15 amino acids. V was clipped by 3 bases and J by 10 bases; unmatched bases: 14. Germline V gene sequence: CDR1 SGDLS, CDR2 YYNGEE. CDR3 amino acids: CASSAGGTTLPPQYF. The CDR3 nucleotides are TGTGCCAGCAGCGCTGGAGGGACTACCCTTCCCCCGCAGTATTTT.

The chain recombines TRBV6-1 with TRBJ2-5, with 12 bases identical to TRBD1. Germline V CDR1 and CDR2: MNHNS, SASEGT. Losses at the gene ends were 5 bases for V and 5 bases for J; bases not matched to a gene: 9. CDR3 length: 16 residues. CDR3 sequence reads: CASSPGQGAVGETQYF. The DNA for the CDR3 is TGTGCCAGCAGTCCGGGACAGGGGGCGGTAGGGGAGACCCAGTACTTC.

The chain joins TRBV12-3 or TRBV12-4 to TRBJ1-2, with no clear D. The CDR3 loop spans 14 amino acids. V gave up 3 bases and J gave up 1 base, with 9 bases separating them. CDR3 sequence (DNA): TGTGCCAGCAGTTTGGAGACGGTTAACTATGGCTACACCTTC. Its translation: CASSLETVNYGYTF.

This clonotype was seen only once. The chain combines TRBV20-1 with TRBJ2-7; D is perhaps TRBD1 (5 bases). The CDR3 covers 15 residues. The V gene lost 0 bases and the J gene lost 6 bases, with 18 bases spanning the gap. Per the germline V gene, CDR1 is DFQATT and CDR2 is SNEGSKA (reference sequence). CDR3: CSARDIIRQGGEQYF. The CDR3 DNA is TGCAGTGCTAGAGATATTATCCGGCAGGGTGGCGAGCAGTACTTC.

The chain recombines TRBV7-8 with TRBJ1-1, with D hard to call. The CDR3 contains 13 residues. V lost 2 bases and J 5 bases, leaving 9 bases between the germline ends. Germline loops: CDR1 SGHVS, CDR2 FQNEAQ. CDR3: CASSLKGRTEAFF. CDR3 bases: TGTGCCAGCAGCTTAAAGGGTAGGACTGAAGCTTTCTTT.

This chain links TRBV24-1 with TRBJ2-1; the D gene is possibly TRBD1 (5 bases). The CDR3 runs 16 residues. Germline V gene sequence: CDR1 KGHDR, CDR2 SFDVKD. The germline V and J ends were trimmed by 10 bases and 3 bases, with 21 bases remaining between them. The CDR3 nucleotides read TGTGCCACTTCGGGTCGGGCAGGGCAGCACTACAATGAGCAGTTCTTC. As protein: CATSGRAGQHYNEQFF.

This clonotype was picked up one time. The V call is TRBV30, the J call TRBJ2-7, with 11 bases matching TRBD2. The CDR3 length is 13 residues. The germline CDR1 and CDR2 sequences are GTSNPN and SVGIG (reference sequence). V lost 5 bases and J lost 5; bases outside the gene matches: 5. CDR3: CAWLTSGTHEQYF. Here the CDR3 DNA reads TGTGCCTGGCTGACTAGCGGGACCCACGAGCAGTACTTC. The full variable domain, with the rest looked up from reference TRBV30 and TRBJ2-7, is SQTIHQWPATLVQPVGSPLSLECTVEGTSNPNLYWYRQAAGRGLQLLFYSVGIGQISSEVPQNLSASRPQDRQFILSSKKLLLSDSGFYLCAWLTSGTHEQYFGPGTRLTVT.

The V gene is TRBV29-1, the J gene TRBJ1-1, with D perhaps matching TRBD1 (6 bases). The V gene lost 7 bases and the J gene lost 1 base, with 19 bases spanning the gap. CDR3 length equals 15 residues. CDR1 is SQVTM, CDR2 ANQGSEA, per germline. The CDR3 sequence is CSAGTLVNPNTEAFF. CDR3 DNA: TGCAGCGCCGGGACACTCGTTAATCCGAACACTGAAGCTTTCTTT. The full variable domain, its missing parts supplied by reference TRBV29-1 and TRBJ1-1, is SAVISQKPSRDICQRGTSLTIQCQVDSQVTMMFWYRQQPGQSLTLIATANQGSEATYESGFVIDKFPISRPNLTFSTLTVSNMSPEDSSIYLCSAGTLVNPNTEAFFGQGTRLTVV.

The chain recombines TRBV6-6 with TRBJ1-5, with 9 bases that match TRBD1. V lost 5 bases, J lost 4 bases, and 6 bases stayed unmatched. CDR3 length equals 15 residues. Germline values: CDR1 MNHNY, CDR2 SVGAGI (reference sequence). The CDR3 here is CASSNGQGRNQPQHF. CDR3 in DNA: TGTGCCAGCAGTAACGGACAGGGGAGGAATCAGCCCCAGCATTTT.

V and J are TRBV5-8 and TRBJ2-7; tentative D call: TRBD1 (5 bases). This CDR3 has 13 residues. Trimming took off 4 bases at V and 6 bases at J, with 14 bases between the two ends. From germline, CDR1 is SGHTS and CDR2 YDEGEE. The CDR3 region is CASSPQGSREQYF. CDR3 in DNA: TGTGCCAGCAGCCCCCAGGGTTCCCGCGAGCAGTACTTC.

The chain joins TRBV25-1 to TRBJ2-4, with 11 positions matching TRBD2. The trim removed 1 base at V and 0 bases at J, leaving 5 bases unmatched. Germline CDR1 MGHDK, CDR2 SYGVNS. This CDR3 spans 18 amino acids. The CDR3 sequence: CASSESSGRPLAKNIQYF. The CDR3 region has the DNA TGTGCCAGCAGTGAATCTAGCGGGAGGCCTCTAGCCAAAAACATTCAGTACTTC.

This rearrangement joins TRBV5-1 to TRBJ2-1; 8 bases fit TRBD2. Germline V gene lookup returns CDR1 SGHRS and CDR2 YFSETQ. The CDR3 consists of 16 residues. Germline trimming cut 4 bases from V and 1 base from J; bases unmatched to any gene: 7. The CDR3: CASSIGTSGSYNEQFF. DNA for the CDR3: TGCGCCAGCAGCATCGGGACTAGTGGTTCCTACAATGAGCAGTTCTTC.

The chain is built from TRBV9 and TRBJ2-7; D gene uncertain. The CDR3 spans 14 residues. The V gene lost 2 bases and the J gene lost 0 bases, with 9 bases spanning the gap. Germline-derived CDR1 and CDR2 are SGDLS and YYNGEE. CDR3: CASSVGINSYEQYF. The CDR3 DNA is TGTGCCAGCAGCGTTGGGATAAACTCCTACGAGCAGTACTTC.

This chain connects TRBV13 to TRBJ1-6; D gene ambiguous. CDR1 is PRHDT and CDR2 is FYEKMQ in the germline V gene (reference sequence). V gave up 2 bases and J gave up 8 bases, with 10 bases separating them. CDR3 length equals 14 residues. DNA for the CDR3: TGTGCCAGCAGCTTATGGGTAACGGATTCACCCCTCCACTTT. Its protein is CASSLWVTDSPLHF.

V gene TRBV5-1 combines with J gene TRBJ2-5; TRBD2 might be the D (6 bases). CDR3 length: 12 residues. Trimming cost V 8 bases and J 5 bases, with 13 bases left between them. Germline V CDR1 and CDR2: SGHRS, YFSETQ. CDR3 sequence reads: CASRGDRETQYF. CDR3 DNA: TGCGCCAGTCGCGGGGATCGGGAGACCCAGTACTTC.

This chain's CDR3 is CATSRGQGRPFSPLHF. CDR3 bases: TGTGCCACCAGCAGAGGACAGGGACGGCCTTTTTCACCCCTCCACTTT. This sequence joins TRBV15 and TRBJ1-6; 7 bases align to TRBD1. V lost 1 base and J lost 9; bases outside the gene matches: 9. This CDR3 region has 16 residues. Germline CDR1 reads LNHNV; CDR2 reads YYDKDF (reference sequence).

The rearrangement links TRBV6-5 to TRBJ2-1, with TRBD2 matching 7 bases. CDR3 length: 14 amino acids. The V and J ends lost 6 bases and 7 bases, in that order; junction bases with no gene match: 9. Germline CDR1 reads MNHEY; CDR2 reads SVGAGI. The CDR3 DNA reads as TGTGCCAGCAGCCCCGGGCGGGAGCGTAATGAGCAGTTCTTC. As protein: CASSPGRERNEQFF.

The chain employs TRBV19 and TRBJ1-1; no definite D call. CDR3 length equals 14 residues. Germline V gives CDR1 LNHDA, CDR2 SQIVND (reference sequence). V was shortened by 3 bases and J by 1 base, with 9 bases between the two germline ends. The CDR3, as DNA: TGTGCCAGTAGTATCGGACGGGAGAACACTGAAGCTTTCTTT. Protein product: CASSIGRENTEAFF. The variable domain in full, completed from reference TRBV19 and TRBJ1-1, reads DGGITQSPKYLFRKEGQNVTLSCEQNLNHDAMYWYRQDPGQGLRLIYYSQIVNDFQKGDIAEGYSVSREKKESFPLTVTSAQKNPTAFYLCASSIGRENTEAFFGQGTRLTVV.

The chain employs TRBV12-3 or TRBV12-4 and TRBJ2-3; D not certain. V was clipped by 1 base and J by 6 bases, with 11 bases between them. The length of the CDR3 is 14 residues. The CDR3 bases are TGTGCCAGCAGTTTAGGGCTCATGGGTGATACGCAGTATTTT. This sequence encodes CASSLGLMGDTQYF.

This chain joins TRBV20-1 and TRBJ2-5; TRBD2 might be the D (5 bases). Trimming left V 2 bases short and J 4 bases short, with 11 bases between. CDR1 and CDR2 (germline): DFQATT, SNEGSKA (reference sequence). The CDR3 extends over 13 amino acids. CDR3 region: CSARRGLGETQYF. As DNA, the CDR3 is TGCAGTGCTAGACGGGGTTTAGGAGAGACCCAGTACTTC.